Listed below are T cell receptor beta chains from one sample, sequenced in a study of cytomegalovirus exposure and HLA in healthy donors. Some clones are missing from TCRdb's copy, which holds only in-frame ones; the method was immunoSEQ multiplex PCR. This sample has around 94,000 clones, with roughly 94% found just once. Material for sequencing was PBMCs. These TCRs come from a woman between 18 and 29 years old in good health and CMV-seronegative. Both conserved end residues are part of each CDR3.

V gene: TRBV30; CDR3 protein: CAWSQDRRAFF
V gene: TRBV5-6; CDR3 protein: CASSWATGTYEQYF
V gene: TRBV4-1; CDR3 protein: CASSQYREETQYF
V gene: TRBV14; CDR3 protein: CASSQVLGLTSEQYF
V gene: TRBV9; CDR3 protein: CASSPRVLAGAGELFF
V gene: TRBV18; CDR3 protein: CASSPKGASWADTQYF
V gene: TRBV5-3; CDR3 protein: CARSYNPSGGLNEQFF
V gene: TRBV14; CDR3 protein: CASSQAGGGNTGELFF
V gene: TRBV19; CDR3 protein: CASSMDQGLSYNEQFF
V gene: TRBV6-6; CDR3 protein: CASSGGTRYGYTF
V gene: TRBV4-1; CDR3 protein: CASSQDRGGGAGEQFF
V gene: TRBV6-5; CDR3 protein: CASRSGQANEQYF
V gene: TRBV19; CDR3 protein: CASKRDRVNANYGYTF
V gene: TRBV11-2; CDR3 protein: CASSLALGSVNAGELFF
V gene: TRBV7-7; CDR3 protein: CASSFGRVSNTGELFF
V gene: TRBV9; CDR3 protein: CASIVLWVRSSSGEQYF
V gene: TRBV7-8; CDR3 protein: CASSLAVTGGTYQQYF
V gene: TRBV29-1; CDR3 protein: CSVEDSGTRYEQYF
V gene: TRBV11-2; CDR3 protein: CASSSGTSGGNEQFF
V gene: TRBV19; CDR3 protein: CASSSGTGSWETQYF
V gene: TRBV6-5; CDR3 protein: CASRWSVAVDTQYF
V gene: TRBV9; CDR3 protein: CASSASGSSYNEQFF
V gene: TRBV2; CDR3 protein: CASTSQGGNTEAFF
V gene: TRBV19; CDR3 protein: CAIAEIYNEQFF
V gene: TRBV5-1; CDR3 protein: CASSLTPGTGDYEQYF
V gene: TRBV10-1; CDR3 protein: CASMRATGETQYF
V gene: TRBV6-1; CDR3 protein: CASRIGLAGEFF
V gene: TRBV7-8; CDR3 protein: CASSGTGTSGRAAYNEQFF
V gene: TRBV27; CDR3 protein: CASSPQTSGGAVYNEQFF
V gene: TRBV7-3; CDR3 protein: CASSFTGTGAYGYTF
V gene: TRBV7-8; CDR3 protein: CASSLMEGARQPQHF
V gene: TRBV2; CDR3 protein: CASSSDLGNYGYTF
V gene: TRBV11-2; CDR3 protein: CASSARTRVSTDTQYF
V gene: TRBV7-8; CDR3 protein: CASSPPPGGYNEQFF
V gene: TRBV9; CDR3 protein: CASSEGRGATDTQYF
V gene: TRBV6-1; CDR3 protein: CASSEQTGGPKGKLFF
V gene: TRBV19; CDR3 protein: CASSTVDRGNQPQHF
V gene: TRBV6-5; CDR3 protein: CASRDSVIYEQYF
V gene: TRBV30; CDR3 protein: CAWRRQGADGYTF
V gene: TRBV5-1; CDR3 protein: CASSLSSTNEKLFF
V gene: TRBV30; CDR3 protein: CAWSVNSLMEPQHF
V gene: TRBV29-1; CDR3 protein: CSVEGILDRAYGYTF
V gene: TRBV5-8; CDR3 protein: CASSMGSLGGEETQYF
V gene: TRBV7-9; CDR3 protein: CASSTQGLAKYNEQFF
V gene: TRBV20-1; CDR3 protein: CSAVFSREQYF
V gene: TRBV19; CDR3 protein: CASSIGTSGGDYNEQFF
V gene: TRBV6-1; CDR3 protein: CASSELVNSGYEQYF
V gene: TRBV6-1; CDR3 protein: CASSGQGVREKLFF
V gene: TRBV6-1; CDR3 protein: CASSDVGQGSGNTIYF
V gene: TRBV7-8; CDR3 protein: CASSSPLGLGAGAGELFF
V gene: TRBV5-1; CDR3 protein: CASRRVGLEAFF
V gene: TRBV13; CDR3 protein: CASSPSPRGSYNEQFF
V gene: TRBV27; CDR3 protein: CASSVPYLAGVYNEQFF